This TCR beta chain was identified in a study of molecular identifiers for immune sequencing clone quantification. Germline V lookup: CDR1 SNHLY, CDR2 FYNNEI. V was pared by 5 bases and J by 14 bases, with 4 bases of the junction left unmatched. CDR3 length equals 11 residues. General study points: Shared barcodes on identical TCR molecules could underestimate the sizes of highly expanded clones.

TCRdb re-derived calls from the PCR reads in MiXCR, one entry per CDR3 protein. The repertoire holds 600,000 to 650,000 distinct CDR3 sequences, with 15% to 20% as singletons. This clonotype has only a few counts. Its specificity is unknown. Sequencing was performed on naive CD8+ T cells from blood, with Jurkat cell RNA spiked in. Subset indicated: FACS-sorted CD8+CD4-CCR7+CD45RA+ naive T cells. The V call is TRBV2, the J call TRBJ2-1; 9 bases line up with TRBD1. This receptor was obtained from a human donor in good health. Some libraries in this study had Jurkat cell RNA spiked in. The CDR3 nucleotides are TGTGCCAGCAGTAAAAGGACAGGGGAGTTCTTC. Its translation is CASSKRTGEFF.